This T cell receptor beta chain stems from a study of blood T cell repertoires in COVID-19. About the study: Spain, Italy and the United States supplied samples that represented acute and convalescent COVID-19. T cells, B-cell-depleted T cells, or PBMCs supplied cDNA or gDNA.

Authors' analysis steps: Reference gene primer amplification gave nucleated cell count estimates. Assay: immunoSEQ multiplex PCR; the TCRdb copy retains only in-frame clones and omits some. V, J and clone size are those of that table, while D and trimming were read from the DNA. This table has some 150,000 clones, approximately 88% appearing once. Germline CDR1 and CDR2: MNHEY and SVGAGI. The CDR3 has 15 residues. Trimming cost V 8 bases and J 7 bases; bases outside gene matches: 13. This sequence was found in a woman aged 60-70 years who had recovered from COVID-19. V and J are TRBV6-5 and TRBJ2-1; 8 bases agree with TRBD2. The source material was peripheral blood. CDR3 protein: CASRRGGQVWNEQFF. Here the CDR3 DNA reads TGTGCCAGCCGCCGGGGGGGCCAAGTTTGGAATGAGCAGTTCTTC.